This T cell receptor (beta chain) came from a study of cytomegalovirus exposure and HLA in healthy donors. Primers included in the PCR were 60 Vbeta and 13 Jbeta primers. Profiling relied on immunoSEQ multiplex PCR, and the TCRdb table lists in-frame clones only, not all of them. This sample contains tens of thousands of clones. The sequenced sample was PBMCs. The TCR sequence derives from a woman between 55 and 75 years old in good health and CMV-seronegative.

CDR3 nucleotide sequence: TGTGCCAGCGTCGGCACAGATGAAAACTATGGCTACACCTTC. Translation: CASVGTDENYGYTF. V is TRBV7-9 and J is TRBJ1-2; D remains unclear. The CDR3 has 14 amino acids. CDR1 is SEHNR, CDR2 FQNEAQ, per germline (reference sequence). Trimming took off 8 bases at V and 2 bases at J, with 15 bases between the two ends.